A selection of T cell receptor beta chains follows, all from one sample in a study of technical replicates of blood from a few donors. Measured with immunoSEQ multiplex PCR; TCRdb has only the in-frame clones, and not every one. Among just under 100,000 clones listed, nearly 97% were seen once. The specimen was T cells isolated from PBMCs. The receptors were sampled from a human donor in good health. The CDR3 runs from the conserved cysteine through the conserved F or W. D genes are given only for firm matches. Only some rows state a clone size, as once, few, many or a class for expanded clones.

>TRBJ1-6|once|TRBV15|TRBD1
TGTGCCACCAGCACGGACAGGGGTTCACCCCTCCACTTT
CATSTDRGSPLHF
>TRBJ1-1|NA|TRBV25-1|NA
TGTGCCAGCAGTGAATATAAAGATAGGGTGGGAGGAGGAACTGAAGCTTTCTTT
CASSEYKDRVGGGTEAFF
>TRBJ2-2|NA|TRBV10-3|NA
TGTGCCACAGGAAGGGGAATGAACACCGGGGAGCTGTTTTTT
CATGRGMNTGELFF
>TRBJ2-7|few|TRBV19|TRBD1
TGTGCCAGTAGTGAGCAGGGGGTCAACTACGAGCAGTACTTC
CASSEQGVNYEQYF
>TRBJ2-5|NA|TRBV9|NA
TGTGCCAGCAGTCCGAACCCAGGAAACGAGGAGACCCAGTACTTC
CASSPNPGNEETQYF
>TRBJ1-1|NA|TRBV7-9|TRBD1
TGTGCCAGCAGCTTAGCGGATGGGACAGGGCCGACTGAAGCTTTCTTT
CASSLADGTGPTEAFF
>TRBJ1-2|once|TRBV28|NA
TGTGCCAGCAGGGAGGGTACTAACTATGGCTACACCTTC
CASREGTNYGYTF
>TRBJ1-5|NA|TRBV6-5|NA
TGTGCCAGCAGTTACAACTCAGGGCCCCAGCATTTT
CASSYNSGPQHF
>TRBJ1-6|NA|TRBV27|TRBD1
TGTGCCAGCAGGGGACAGAGCTATTCACCCCTCCACTTT
CASRGQSYSPLHF
>TRBJ2-7|NA|TRBV11-2|NA
TGTGCCAGCATTGGGAGCTCCTACGAGCAGTACTTC
CASIGSSYEQYF
>TRBJ2-3|NA|TRBV5-1|TRBD2
TGCGCCAGCAGCTTGGGTCGTAGCGGGAGAGGCACAGATACGCAGTATTTT
CASSLGRSGRGTDTQYF
>TRBJ1-5|NA|TRBV6-1|NA
TGTGCCAGCAGTGACAGGTACGATAGCAATCAGCCCCAGCATTTT
CASSDRYDSNQPQHF
>TRBJ2-5|NA|TRBV5-4|NA
TGTGCCAGCAGCTTGTCGCCGAGCAAACAAGAGACCCAGTACTTC
CASSLSPSKQETQYF
>TRBJ2-3|NA|TRBV7-7|NA
TGTGCTAGCAGCTTAGCGTCTTGGGACAATACGCAGTATTTT
CASSLASWDNTQYF
>TRBJ1-2|NA|TRBV6-5|NA
TGTGCCAGCAGTTACGAGCTGTCAGGCGCAGATGGCTACACCTTC
CASSYELSGADGYTF